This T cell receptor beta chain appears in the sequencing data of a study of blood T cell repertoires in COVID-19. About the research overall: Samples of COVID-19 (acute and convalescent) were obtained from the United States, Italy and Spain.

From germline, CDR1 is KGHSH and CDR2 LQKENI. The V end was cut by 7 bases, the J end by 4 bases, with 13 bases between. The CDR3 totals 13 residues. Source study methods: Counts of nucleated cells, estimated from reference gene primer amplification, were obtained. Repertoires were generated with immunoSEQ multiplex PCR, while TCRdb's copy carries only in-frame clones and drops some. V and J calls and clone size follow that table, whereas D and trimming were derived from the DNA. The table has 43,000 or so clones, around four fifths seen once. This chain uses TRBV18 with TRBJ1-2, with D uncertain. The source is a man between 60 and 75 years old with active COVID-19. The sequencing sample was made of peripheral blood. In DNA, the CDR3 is TGTGCCAGCTTAGCGGACGCGGGCTATGGCTACACCTTC. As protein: CASLADAGYGYTF.